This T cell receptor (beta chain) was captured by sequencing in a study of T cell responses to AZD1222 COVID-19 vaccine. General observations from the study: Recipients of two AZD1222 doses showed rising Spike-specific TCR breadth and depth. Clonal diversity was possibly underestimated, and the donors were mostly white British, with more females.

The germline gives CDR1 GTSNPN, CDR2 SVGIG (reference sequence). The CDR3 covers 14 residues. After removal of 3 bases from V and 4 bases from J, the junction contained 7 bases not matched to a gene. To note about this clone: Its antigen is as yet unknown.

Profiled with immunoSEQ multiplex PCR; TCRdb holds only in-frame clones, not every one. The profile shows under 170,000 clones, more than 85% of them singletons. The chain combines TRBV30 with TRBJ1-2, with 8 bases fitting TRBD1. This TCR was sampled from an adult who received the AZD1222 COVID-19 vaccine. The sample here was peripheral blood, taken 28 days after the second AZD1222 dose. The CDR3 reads CAWREDREGYGYTF. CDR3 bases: TGTGCCTGGAGAGAGGACAGGGAGGGCTATGGCTACACCTTC.